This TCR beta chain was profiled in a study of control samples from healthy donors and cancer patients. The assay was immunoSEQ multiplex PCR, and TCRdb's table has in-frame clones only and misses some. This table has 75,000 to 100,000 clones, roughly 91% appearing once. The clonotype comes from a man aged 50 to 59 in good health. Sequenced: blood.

The CDR3 is CASSPPVSRVGYNEQFF. CDR3 in DNA: TGTGCCAGCAGCCCTCCCGTATCTAGGGTAGGCTACAATGAGCAGTTCTTC. The gene calls are TRBV27 and TRBJ2-1; D is uncertain. The CDR3 is made up of 17 amino acids. Germline assignment: CDR1 MNHEY and CDR2 SMNVEV (reference sequence). V lost 6 bases, J lost 3 bases, and 21 bases lay in between.